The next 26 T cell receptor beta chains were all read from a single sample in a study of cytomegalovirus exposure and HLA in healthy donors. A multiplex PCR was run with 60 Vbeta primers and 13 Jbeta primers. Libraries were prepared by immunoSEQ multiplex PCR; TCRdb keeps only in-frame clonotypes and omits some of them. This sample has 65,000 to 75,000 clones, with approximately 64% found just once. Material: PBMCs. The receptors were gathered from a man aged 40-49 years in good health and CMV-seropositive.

The CDR3 is CASSFDRQETQYF. CDR3 nucleotides: TGTGCCAGCAGCTTCGACAGGCAAGAGACCCAGTACTTC. The chain joins TRBV7-6 to TRBJ2-5; perhaps TRBD1 as D (6 bases). The CDR3 has 13 residues. V gave up 3 bases and J gave up 2 bases, with 7 bases separating them. CDR1 SGHVS and CDR2 FNYEAQ come from the germline V gene.

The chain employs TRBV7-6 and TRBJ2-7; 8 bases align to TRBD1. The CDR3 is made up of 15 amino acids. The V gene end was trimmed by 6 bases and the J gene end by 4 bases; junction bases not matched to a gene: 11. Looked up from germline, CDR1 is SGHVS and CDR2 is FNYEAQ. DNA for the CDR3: TGTGCCAGCAGTCCAACCGGAACAGGGGGTTACGAGCAGTACTTC. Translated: CASSPTGTGGYEQYF.

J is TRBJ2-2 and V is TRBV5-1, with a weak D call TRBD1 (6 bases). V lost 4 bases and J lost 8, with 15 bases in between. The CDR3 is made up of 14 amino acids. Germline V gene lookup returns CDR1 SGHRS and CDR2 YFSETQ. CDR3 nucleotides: TGCGCCAGCAGCGCCGGGACAAAAGGGGGGGAGCTGTTTTTT. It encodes CASSAGTKGGELFF.

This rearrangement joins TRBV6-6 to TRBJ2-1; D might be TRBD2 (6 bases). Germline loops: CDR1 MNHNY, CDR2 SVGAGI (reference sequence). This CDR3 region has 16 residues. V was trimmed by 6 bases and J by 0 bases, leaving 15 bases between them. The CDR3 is CASRGTSPGSYNEQFF. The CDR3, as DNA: TGTGCCAGCAGGGGAACTAGCCCCGGCTCCTACAATGAGCAGTTCTTC.

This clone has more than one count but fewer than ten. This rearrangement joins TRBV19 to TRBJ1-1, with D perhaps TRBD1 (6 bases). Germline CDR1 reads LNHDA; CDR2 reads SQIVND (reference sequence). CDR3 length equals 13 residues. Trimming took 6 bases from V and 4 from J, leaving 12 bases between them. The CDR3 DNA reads TGTGCCAGTAGCTCGGACAGATCCACTGAAGCTTTCTTT. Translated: CASSSDRSTEAFF.

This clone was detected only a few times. This CDR3 reads CASSLASGTSYEQYF. The CDR3, as DNA: TGTGCCAGCAGCTTGGCTAGCGGCACCTCCTACGAGCAGTACTTC. This rearrangement joins TRBV11-2 to TRBJ2-7, with TRBD2 identical over 7 bases. J was trimmed by 0 bases and V by 3 bases; bases with no gene match: 5. CDR3 length equals 15 residues. Germline V gene data show CDR1 as SGHAT and CDR2 as FQNNGV.

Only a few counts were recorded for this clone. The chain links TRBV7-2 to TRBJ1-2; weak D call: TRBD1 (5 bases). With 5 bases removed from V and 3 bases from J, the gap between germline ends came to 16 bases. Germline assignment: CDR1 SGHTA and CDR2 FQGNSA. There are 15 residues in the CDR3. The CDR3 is CASSGSGFGDYGYTF. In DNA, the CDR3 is TGTGCCAGCAGCGGATCAGGGTTTGGCGACTATGGCTACACCTTC.

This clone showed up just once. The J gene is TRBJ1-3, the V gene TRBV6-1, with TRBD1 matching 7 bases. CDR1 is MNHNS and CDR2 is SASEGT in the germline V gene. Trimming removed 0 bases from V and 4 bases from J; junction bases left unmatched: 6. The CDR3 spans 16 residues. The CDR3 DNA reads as TGTGCCAGCAGTGAAGCGCCGGGACAGTTGGGAAACACCATATATTTT. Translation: CASSEAPGQLGNTIYF.

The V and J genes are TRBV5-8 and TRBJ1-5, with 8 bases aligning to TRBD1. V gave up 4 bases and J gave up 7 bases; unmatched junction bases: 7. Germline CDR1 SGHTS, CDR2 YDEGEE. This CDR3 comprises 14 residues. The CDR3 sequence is CASSRTGGWQPQHF. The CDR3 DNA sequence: TGTGCCAGCAGCCGAACAGGGGGTTGGCAGCCCCAGCATTTT.

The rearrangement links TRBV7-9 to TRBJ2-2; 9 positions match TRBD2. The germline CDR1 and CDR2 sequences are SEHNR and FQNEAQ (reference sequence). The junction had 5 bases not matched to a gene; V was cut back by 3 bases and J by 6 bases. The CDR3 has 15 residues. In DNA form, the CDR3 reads TGTGCCAGCAGCTTCTTTGGACTAGCGCCCGGGGAGCTGTTTTTT. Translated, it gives CASSFFGLAPGELFF.

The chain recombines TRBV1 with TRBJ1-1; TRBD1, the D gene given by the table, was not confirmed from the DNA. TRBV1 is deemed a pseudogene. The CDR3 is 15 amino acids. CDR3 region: CTSSKVDRLNTEAFF. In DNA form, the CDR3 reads TGCACCAGCAGCAAGGTGGACAGGCTCAACACTGAAGCTTTCTTT.

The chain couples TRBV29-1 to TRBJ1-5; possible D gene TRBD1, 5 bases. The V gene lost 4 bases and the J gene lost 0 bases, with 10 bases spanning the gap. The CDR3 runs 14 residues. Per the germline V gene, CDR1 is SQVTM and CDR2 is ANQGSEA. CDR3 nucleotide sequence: TGCAGCGTTGCGGGGGTAGATAGCAATCAGCCCCAGCATTTT. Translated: CSVAGVDSNQPQHF.

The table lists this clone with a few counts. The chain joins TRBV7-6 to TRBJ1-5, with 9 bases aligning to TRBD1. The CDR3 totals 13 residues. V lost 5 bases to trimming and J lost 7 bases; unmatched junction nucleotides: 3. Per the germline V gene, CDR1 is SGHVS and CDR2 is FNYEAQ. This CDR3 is CASSRQGGQPQHF. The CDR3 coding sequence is TGTGCCAGCAGCCGACAGGGGGGACAGCCCCAGCATTTT.

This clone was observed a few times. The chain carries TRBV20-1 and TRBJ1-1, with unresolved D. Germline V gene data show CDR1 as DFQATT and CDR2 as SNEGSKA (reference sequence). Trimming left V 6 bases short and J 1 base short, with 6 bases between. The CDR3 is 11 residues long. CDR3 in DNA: TGCAGTGCAGGAGGGAACACTGAAGCTTTCTTT. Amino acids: CSAGGNTEAFF.

In DNA, the CDR3 is TGTGCCAGCAGCCAACCTGGTGGCGGACAAGAGACCCAGTACTTC. Its translation is CASSQPGGGQETQYF. This chain joins TRBV7-8 and TRBJ2-5; D not resolved. CDR1 SGHVS and CDR2 FQNEAQ come from the germline V gene. V was shortened by 5 bases and J by 2 bases, with 15 bases between the two germline ends. The CDR3 is 15 residues long.

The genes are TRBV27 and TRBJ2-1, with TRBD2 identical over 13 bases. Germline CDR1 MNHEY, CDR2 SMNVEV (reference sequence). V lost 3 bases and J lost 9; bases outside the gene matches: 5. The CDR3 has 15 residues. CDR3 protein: CASSLRTSGSTEQFF. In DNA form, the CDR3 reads TGTGCCAGCAGTTTGAGGACTAGCGGGAGTACTGAGCAGTTCTTC.

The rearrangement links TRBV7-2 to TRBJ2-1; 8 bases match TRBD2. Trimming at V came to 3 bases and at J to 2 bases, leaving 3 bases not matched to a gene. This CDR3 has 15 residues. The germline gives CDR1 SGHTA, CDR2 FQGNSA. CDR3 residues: CASSLHGGAYNEQFF. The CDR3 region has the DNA TGTGCCAGCAGCTTGCACGGGGGGGCCTACAATGAGCAGTTCTTC.

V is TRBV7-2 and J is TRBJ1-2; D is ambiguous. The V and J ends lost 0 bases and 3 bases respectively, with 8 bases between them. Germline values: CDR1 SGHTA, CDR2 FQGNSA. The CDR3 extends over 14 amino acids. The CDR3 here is CASSLAKEDYGYTF. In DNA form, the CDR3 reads TGTGCCAGCAGCTTAGCCAAAGAGGACTATGGCTACACCTTC. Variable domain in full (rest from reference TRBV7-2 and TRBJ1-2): GAGVSQSPSNKVTEKGKDVELRCDPISGHTALYWYRQSLGQGLEFLIYFQGNSAPDKSGLPSDRFSAERTGGSVSTLTIQRTQQEDSAVYLCASSLAKEDYGYTFGSGTRLTVV.

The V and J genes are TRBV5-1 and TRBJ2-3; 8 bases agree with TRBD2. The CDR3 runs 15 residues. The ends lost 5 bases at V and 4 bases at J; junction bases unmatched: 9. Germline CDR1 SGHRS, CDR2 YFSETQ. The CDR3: CASSHRGGIPDTQYF. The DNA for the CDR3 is TGCGCCAGCAGTCATCGGGGGGGCATCCCAGATACGCAGTATTTT.

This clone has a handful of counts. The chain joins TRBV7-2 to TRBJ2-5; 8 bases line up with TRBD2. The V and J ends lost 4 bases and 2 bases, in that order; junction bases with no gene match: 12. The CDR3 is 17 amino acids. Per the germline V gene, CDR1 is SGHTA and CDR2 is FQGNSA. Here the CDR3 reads CASSSPFGGAEQETQYF. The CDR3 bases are TGTGCCAGCAGCTCACCCTTCGGGGGGGCCGAGCAAGAGACCCAGTACTTC. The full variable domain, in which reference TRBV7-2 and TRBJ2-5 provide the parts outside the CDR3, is GAGVSQSPSNKVTEKGKDVELRCDPISGHTALYWYRQSLGQGLEFLIYFQGNSAPDKSGLPSDRFSAERTGGSVSTLTIQRTQQEDSAVYLCASSSPFGGAEQETQYFGPGTRLLVL.

CDR3 sequence: CASSEILWREKETQYF. As DNA, the CDR3 is TGTGCCAGCAGTGAAATACTTTGGCGGGAGAAAGAGACCCAGTACTTC. This chain links TRBV6-1 with TRBJ2-5; 7 bases are shared with TRBD2. CDR1 is MNHNS and CDR2 is SASEGT in the germline V gene. Trimming took 2 bases from V and 3 from J; bases not matched to a gene: 9. CDR3 length: 16 amino acids.

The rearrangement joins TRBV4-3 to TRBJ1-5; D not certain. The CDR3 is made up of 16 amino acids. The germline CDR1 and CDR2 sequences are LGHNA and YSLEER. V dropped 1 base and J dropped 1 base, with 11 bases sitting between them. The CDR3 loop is CASSQAYSISNQPQHF. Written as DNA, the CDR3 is TGCGCCAGCAGCCAAGCTTACAGTATAAGCAATCAGCCCCAGCATTTT.

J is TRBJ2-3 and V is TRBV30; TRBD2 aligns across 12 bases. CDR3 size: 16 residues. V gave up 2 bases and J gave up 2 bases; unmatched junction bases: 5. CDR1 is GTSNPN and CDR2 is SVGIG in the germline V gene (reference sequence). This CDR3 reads CAWSKGLAGNTDTQYF. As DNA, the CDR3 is TGTGCCTGGAGTAAAGGACTAGCGGGGAACACAGATACGCAGTATTTT.

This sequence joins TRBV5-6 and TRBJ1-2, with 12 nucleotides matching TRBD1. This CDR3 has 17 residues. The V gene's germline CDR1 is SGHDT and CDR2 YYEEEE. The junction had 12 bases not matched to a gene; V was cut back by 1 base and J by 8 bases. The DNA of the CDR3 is TGTGCCAGCAGCTTGTGGGACAGGGGGCGGCTCTCCCGCGGCTACACCTTC. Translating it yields CASSLWDRGRLSRGYTF.

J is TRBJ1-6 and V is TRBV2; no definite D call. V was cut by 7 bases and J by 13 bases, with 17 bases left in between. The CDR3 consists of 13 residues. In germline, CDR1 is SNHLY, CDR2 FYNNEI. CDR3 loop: CASIDGPLRPLHF. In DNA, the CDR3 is TGTGCCAGCATTGACGGCCCTTTGAGGCCCCTCCACTTT.

CDR3 sequence reads: CASSLNLYAEAFF. The CDR3 DNA reads as TGCGCCAGCAGCTTGAATCTTTATGCTGAAGCTTTCTTT. This sequence joins TRBV5-1 and TRBJ1-1, with no clear D. V lost 1 base and J 6 bases, leaving 10 bases between the germline ends. This CDR3 region has 13 residues. The germline V gene encodes CDR1 SGHRS and CDR2 YFSETQ.